This T cell receptor (beta chain) was captured in a study of blood T cell repertoires in COVID-19 (dated by TCRdb to about 2020). About the investigation overall: Samples from collaborators originated in the United States, Italy and Spain and spanned both the acute and convalescent phases of COVID-19. The material from the prospective study consisted of cDNA or gDNA derived from T cells, B-cell-depleted T cells, or PBMCs. Subjects who had been exposed to COVID-19, were actively infected with it, or had recovered from it provided the deeply sampled blood TCRbeta repertoires that made up the dataset. The repertoires were released in a freely available public database meant as a resource for research on the immune response to SARS-CoV-2. Samples were obtained from the ongoing ImmuneRACE study (first 160 participants) and from 1,254 subjects provided by 6 global collaborators. A de-identified subject ID, COVID-19 status, age in years and sex were almost always included in the sample metadata. Where available, HLA class I and class II types were taken from metadata supplied by the sample provider and were not determined by assay-based typing. Summary of the overall study and its limitations: Clinical and demographic metadata were provided uncurated, with the amount varying by source and participant.

In the case of this clone: There is no known antigen for this receptor. No base quality values were provided; no much bigger clone lies one nucleotide off.

CDR1 and CDR2 are drawn from the germline V gene (reference sequence): WNHNN, SYGVQD. A distance of 13 bases separates the germline ends of V and J, which lose 4 bases and 4 bases respectively. The CDR3 runs 15 amino acids, cysteine and phenylalanine included. Only the CDR3 DNA is retained, 45 bases long and in frame from the first base. At one collaborating source in Seattle, patients were enrolled during active infection and were followed longitudinally through the course of disease. Each collaborating institution followed its own protocols to collect whole blood in K2EDTA tubes. Collaborator samples were shipped for TCRbeta analysis as frozen whole blood, isolated PBMCs, or DNA extracted from either sample type. The immunoSEQ Assay, a bias-controlled multiplex PCR, was used to amplify TCRbeta CDR3 regions from genomic DNA. Concerning the study's data processing: Within the assay, amplification of reference gene primers was used to estimate how many nucleated cells each sample contained. To quantify the absolute abundance of each unique TCRbeta CDR3 rearrangement, sequence reads were collapsed and filtered. For each sample, productive Simpson clonality was calculated as the square root of Simpson's diversity index across productive rearrangements. The immuneACCESS repertoire file appears here via TCRdb, limited to in-frame rearrangements. These files lack a portion of the clones; in checked studies, under half of the deficit traces to unresolved V genes, and the cause of the others is not known. The DNA gave D and trimming, while V, J and clone size come from that table. This sample has a few hundred thousand clones in its table, and approximately 86% of those were observed once. The ten largest account for 0.87% of the sample.

The sequence was collected from a human donor with COVID-19, enrolled during active disease. The donor label of this sample is uncertain. The chain joins TRBV10-1 to TRBJ2-2; TRBD1 could be the D gene, as 5 bases match. Sequenced material: peripheral blood. The nucleotides read TGCGCCAGCAGTGGGACCTCTAGGGGCACCGGGGAGCTGTTTTTT. Its coded protein is CASSGTSRGTGELFF.